Reported below is one T cell receptor (beta chain). This entry comes from a study of CD8+CD57+ T cells in acquired aplastic anemia. V lost 2 bases and J lost 5; bases outside the gene matches: 11. The germline gives CDR1 DFQATT, CDR2 SNEGSKA (reference sequence). This CDR3 spans 15 amino acids. Both TCR beta VDJ combination and CDR3 sequence profiling were carried out. Genomic DNA was the template for this profiling. TCRdb ran MiXCR on the reads and lists one entry per CDR3 protein. The repertoire holds 300,000 or so distinct CDR3 sequences, with approximately 55% as singletons. The sequence derives from a human donor with severe aplastic anemia or a healthy control (not recorded which). The specimen sequenced was sorted CD4+, CD8+, or CD8+CD57+ T cells (not recorded which) from PBMCs. The chain recombines TRBV20-1 with TRBJ2-5; 7 nucleotides agree with TRBD1. DNA of the CDR3: TGCAGTGCTAGACCGGGACAGCTATTCGGGGAGACCCAGTACTTC. Translation gives CSARPGQLFGETQYF.